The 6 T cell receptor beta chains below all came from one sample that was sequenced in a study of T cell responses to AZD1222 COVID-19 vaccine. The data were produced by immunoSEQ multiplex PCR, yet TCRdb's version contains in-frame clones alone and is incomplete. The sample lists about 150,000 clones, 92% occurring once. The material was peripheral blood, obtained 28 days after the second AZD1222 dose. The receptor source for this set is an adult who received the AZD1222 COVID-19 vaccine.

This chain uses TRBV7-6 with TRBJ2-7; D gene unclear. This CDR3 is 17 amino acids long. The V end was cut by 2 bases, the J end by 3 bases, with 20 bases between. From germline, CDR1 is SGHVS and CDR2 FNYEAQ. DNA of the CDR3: TGTGCCAGCAGCTTACCTCTCTTAAACCGGGTAGGCTACGAGCAGTACTTC. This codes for CASSLPLLNRVGYEQYF.

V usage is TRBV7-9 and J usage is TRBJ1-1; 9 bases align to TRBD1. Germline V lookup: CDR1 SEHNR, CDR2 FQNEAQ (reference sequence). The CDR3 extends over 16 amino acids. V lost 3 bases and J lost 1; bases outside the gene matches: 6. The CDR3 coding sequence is TGTGCCAGCAGCTTCGGACAGGGGAGAGGGAACACTGAAGCTTTCTTT. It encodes CASSFGQGRGNTEAFF.

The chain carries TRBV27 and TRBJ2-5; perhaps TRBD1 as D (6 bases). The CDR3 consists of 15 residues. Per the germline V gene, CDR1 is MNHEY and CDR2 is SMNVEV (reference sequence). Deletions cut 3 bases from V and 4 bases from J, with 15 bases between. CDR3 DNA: TGTGCCAGCAGTTTCTACAGGGACGGATTAGAGACCCAGTACTTC. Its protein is CASSFYRDGLETQYF.

The CDR3 protein is CASSYGRGGYEQYF. In DNA form, the CDR3 reads TGTGCCAGCAGTTACGGCCGGGGTGGCTACGAGCAGTACTTC. The V call is TRBV6-5, the J call TRBJ2-7, with D possibly TRBD2 on 5 matching bases. The CDR3 length is 14 residues. Germline CDR1 MNHEY, CDR2 SVGAGI. V lost 2 bases and J lost 3, with 11 bases in between.

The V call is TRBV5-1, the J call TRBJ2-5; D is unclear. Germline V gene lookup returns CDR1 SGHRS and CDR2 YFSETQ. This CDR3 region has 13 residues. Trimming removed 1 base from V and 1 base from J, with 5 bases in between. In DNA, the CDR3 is TGCGCCAGCAGCTTGCCCCCCCAAGAGACCCAGTACTTC. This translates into CASSLPPQETQYF. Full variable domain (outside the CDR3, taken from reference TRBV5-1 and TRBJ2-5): KAGVTQTPRYLIKTRGQQVTLSCSPISGHRSVSWYQQTPGQGLQFLFEYFSETQRNKGNFPGRFSGRQFSNSRSEMNVSTLELGDSALYLCASSLPPQETQYFGPGTRLLVL.

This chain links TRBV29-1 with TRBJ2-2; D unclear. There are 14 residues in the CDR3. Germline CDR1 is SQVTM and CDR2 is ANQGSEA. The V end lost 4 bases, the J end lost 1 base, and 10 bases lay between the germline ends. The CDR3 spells CSVVGWGNTGELFF. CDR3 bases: TGCAGCGTTGTGGGCTGGGGGAACACCGGGGAGCTGTTTTTT.